This entry lists 20 T cell receptor beta chains sequenced from one sample in a study. TCRdb fed the 5' RACE reads into MiXCR, producing one record per CDR3 protein. This sample has roughly 50,000 distinct CDR3 sequences; roughly 22% occur once, and the top ten carry 2.5% to 4%. Sequencing input: tumor-infiltrating naive CD4+ T cells sorted from the breast tumor. Subset specified: naive CD4+ T cells, CD4+CD45RA+CD25-. These TCRs come from a female donor with breast cancer.

The chain uses TRBV9 and TRBJ2-2, with D uncertain. The CDR3 is 14 residues long. Germline V lookup: CDR1 SGDLS, CDR2 YYNGEE. Between the trimmed V and J ends, which lost 0 bases and 2 bases, there was a span of 5 bases. CDR3: CASSVGVNTGELFF. The CDR3, as DNA: TGTGCCAGCAGCGTAGGGGTCAACACCGGGGAGCTGTTTTTT.

This clonotype was picked up one time. V usage is TRBV20-1 and J usage is TRBJ1-5; D not resolved. Per the germline V gene, CDR1 is DFQATT and CDR2 is SNEGSKA (reference sequence). The CDR3 spans 12 residues. V dropped 3 bases and J dropped 8 bases, with 11 bases sitting between them. CDR3 nucleotide sequence: TGCAGTGCTAGTGGCAATCGGAAGCCCCAGCATTTT. Translation gives CSASGNRKPQHF.

This clonotype came up many times. The chain links TRBV7-9 to TRBJ2-7; tentatively, D is TRBD1 (5 bases). Deletions cut 4 bases from V and 4 bases from J, with 11 bases between. Per germline, CDR1 SEHNR and CDR2 FQNEAQ (reference sequence). CDR3 length: 13 amino acids. CDR3 sequence: CASSSGRGYEQYF. CDR3 coding DNA: TGTGCCAGCAGCTCCGGAAGGGGTTACGAGCAGTACTTC. Looking up the rest from reference TRBV7-9 and TRBJ2-7 gives the full variable domain: DTGVSQNPRHKITKRGQNVTFRCDPISEHNRLYWYRQTLGQGPEFLTYFQNEAQLEKSRLLSDRFSAERPKGSFSTLEIQRTEQGDSAMYLCASSSGRGYEQYFGPGTRLTVT.

This clonotype was recorded at least ten times. The CDR3 coding sequence is TGCGCCAGCAGCCAAGGCACGCGCACCGGGGAGCTGTTTTTT. It specifies CASSQGTRTGELFF. The chain links TRBV4-1 to TRBJ2-2, with D unresolved. Germline V gene lookup returns CDR1 MGHRA and CDR2 YSYEKL. The CDR3 spans 14 residues. With 1 base removed from V and 4 bases from J, the gap between germline ends came to 7 bases.

This clonotype turned up a few times. The V gene is TRBV7-8, the J gene TRBJ2-7; 7 bases are shared with TRBD2. The germline CDR1 and CDR2 sequences are SGHVS and FQNEAQ. V was clipped by 1 base and J by 6 bases; unmatched bases: 9. This CDR3 has 15 amino acids. CDR3 region: CASSLGFGGSGEQYF. CDR3 bases: TGTGCCAGCAGCTTAGGGTTCGGCGGGAGCGGCGAGCAGTACTTC.

This clonotype was seen only a few times. The V call is TRBV5-1, the J call TRBJ1-2, with D unclear. This CDR3 is built from 14 residues. Germline assignment: CDR1 SGHRS and CDR2 YFSETQ. Trimming left V 4 bases short and J 3 bases short, with 13 bases between. The CDR3 protein is CASSRPGGDYGYTF. CDR3 sequence (DNA): TGCGCCAGCAGCCGGCCTGGCGGGGACTATGGCTACACCTTC. The complete variable domain, with remaining parts taken from reference TRBV5-1 and TRBJ1-2, reads KAGVTQTPRYLIKTRGQQVTLSCSPISGHRSVSWYQQTPGQGLQFLFEYFSETQRNKGNFPGRFSGRQFSNSRSEMNVSTLELGDSALYLCASSRPGGDYGYTFGSGTRLTVV.

This clonotype turned up a few times. V gene TRBV5-6 combines with J gene TRBJ2-2; 8 bases are shared with TRBD2. Germline-derived CDR1 and CDR2 are SGHDT and YYEEEE. J was trimmed by 7 bases and V by 5 bases; bases with no gene match: 10. The CDR3 runs 15 residues. CDR3 region: CASSGNAGGSGELFF. The CDR3 coding sequence is TGTGCCAGCAGTGGGAATGCGGGAGGAAGCGGGGAGCTGTTTTTT.

The chain has TRBV6-5 and TRBJ1-2; TRBD1 matches 8 bases. Germline values: CDR1 MNHEY, CDR2 SVGAGI. V trimming: 4 bases; J trimming: 3 bases; junction bases outside the gene matches: 16. This CDR3 has 18 residues. The DNA of the CDR3 is TGTGCCAGCAGTTCCAGGGGACAGGCCCGTCTAGAGGACTATGGCTACACCTTC. Translated, it gives CASSSRGQARLEDYGYTF.

The chain links TRBV28 to TRBJ1-3, with a tentative D call TRBD1 (6 bases). Trimming took 2 bases from V and 5 from J, leaving 10 bases between them. Looked up from germline, CDR1 is MDHEN and CDR2 is SYDVKM. This CDR3 contains 14 residues. CDR3 DNA: TGTGCCAGCAGTTTACGGGACACGCGAAACACCATATATTTT. It translates to CASSLRDTRNTIYF.

The chain is built from TRBV20-1 and TRBJ1-3, with D hard to call. The germline V gene has CDR1 DFQATT and CDR2 SNEGSKA (reference sequence). The CDR3 is 12 amino acids. V lost 5 bases and J lost 4, with 9 bases in between. The CDR3 DNA reads TGCAGTGCTGAGGGTTCCGGAAACACCATATATTTT. Its translation: CSAEGSGNTIYF.

In this sample, this clonotype turned up many times. The rearrangement links TRBV20-1 to TRBJ2-7, with 8 bases matching TRBD2. The CDR3 runs to 15 residues. Germline values: CDR1 DFQATT, CDR2 SNEGSKA (reference sequence). Trimming removed 1 base from V and 4 bases from J; junction bases left unmatched: 9. CDR3 in DNA: TGCAGTGCTAGAGTCCCGAGCGGGAGTCGGTACGAGCAGTACTTC. The encoded protein is CSARVPSGSRYEQYF.

The chain has TRBV7-8 and TRBJ1-3; D ambiguous. Trimming pared 0 bases from V and 4 bases from J, leaving 7 bases between. CDR3 length: 14 residues. The V gene's germline CDR1 is SGHVS and CDR2 FQNEAQ. The CDR3 bases are TGTGCCAGCAGCTTAGCCGGTTTGGGAAACACCATATATTTT. Translating it yields CASSLAGLGNTIYF.

J is TRBJ2-7 and V is TRBV12-3 or TRBV12-4, with no clear D. The V end was cut by 6 bases, the J end by 0 bases, with 12 bases between. CDR3 length equals 14 residues. CDR3 sequence: CASSLDQSSYEQYF. The CDR3 nucleotides are TGTGCCAGCAGCCTGGACCAGAGCTCCTACGAGCAGTACTTC.

This clonotype was observed a few times. The chain employs TRBV5-1 and TRBJ2-7; D may be TRBD1 (6 bases). The germline V gene encodes CDR1 SGHRS and CDR2 YFSETQ. The ends were cut back, 4 bases at V and 5 bases at J, with 10 bases in the middle. The CDR3 spans 12 residues. CDR3 nucleotide sequence: TGCGCCAGCAGCGTCTCAGGGGACGAGCAGTACTTC. As protein: CASSVSGDEQYF.

This clonotype was counted ten times or more. The chain combines TRBV5-1 with TRBJ2-7, with D perhaps being TRBD1 or TRBD2 (5 bases each). CDR3 length equals 16 residues. Per the germline V gene, CDR1 is SGHRS and CDR2 is YFSETQ. Trimming stripped 4 bases from V and 3 bases from J, with 20 bases between. CDR3 DNA sequence: TGCGCCAGCAGCCGGGACCCACAGGTGATTAACTACGAGCAGTACTTC. Translated: CASSRDPQVINYEQYF.

Note on this clonotype: Just one base apart from a much larger clone, this may be a read error. This chain joins TRBV7-9 and TRBJ2-5; a possible D gene is TRBD2 (7 bases). This CDR3 region has 14 residues. Trimming removed 5 bases from V and 2 bases from J, with 12 bases in between. CDR1 SEHNR and CDR2 FQNEAQ come from the germline V gene (reference sequence). CDR3 sequence reads: CASSRGGGQETQYF. For the CDR3, the DNA is TGTGCCAGCAGCAGGGGGGGTGGACAAGAGACCCAGTACTTC.

This clonotype occurred many times. The CDR3 DNA reads as TGTGCCAGCAGCTTAGATATAAGGGTAGGAGAGACCCAGTACTTC. The encoded protein is CASSLDIRVGETQYF. J is TRBJ2-5 and V is TRBV7-2; no clear D gene. Germline assignment: CDR1 SGHTA and CDR2 FQGNSA. The V end was cut by 1 base, the J end by 4 bases, with 13 bases between. The CDR3 totals 15 residues.

This clonotype was detected ten times or more. The chain employs TRBV5-5 and TRBJ2-4, with 8 bases matching TRBD1. Germline assignment: CDR1 SGHKS and CDR2 YYEKEE (reference sequence). CDR3 length equals 16 residues. The trim removed 0 bases at V and 4 bases at J, leaving 6 bases unmatched. CDR3 in DNA: TGTGCCAGCAGCTTGGCATTGGACAGGGTTAAAAACATTCAGTACTTC. Translating it yields CASSLALDRVKNIQYF.

With regard to this clonotype: No conserved phenylalanine or tryptophan is present at the end of the CDR3, so a read error is the likely explanation. The genes are TRBV3-1 and TRBJ2-7; unclear D gene. In germline, CDR1 is LGHDT, CDR2 YNNKEL (reference sequence). The CDR3 spans 11 residues. V shed 2 bases and J shed 5 bases, with 4 bases lying between them. The CDR3 coding sequence is TGTGCCAGCAGCCAAAGGAACGAGCAGTACCTC. It translates to CASSQRNEQYL.

V and J are TRBV7-9 and TRBJ1-1; D is undetermined. Trimming removed 2 bases from V and 3 bases from J, with 4 bases in between. CDR1 and CDR2 (germline): SEHNR, FQNEAQ (reference sequence). The CDR3 has 12 residues. CDR3 sequence: CASSLLHTEAFF. The CDR3 DNA follows: TGTGCCAGCAGCTTACTCCACACTGAAGCTTTCTTT.